Here is one T cell receptor beta chain with its context. From germline, CDR1 is SGHAT and CDR2 FQNNGV. The CDR3 runs to 12 residues. Between the trimmed V and J ends, which lost 2 bases and 8 bases, there was a span of 9 bases. The sample is drawn from a study of blood T cell repertoires in COVID-19. Turning to the study itself: Samples representing acute and convalescent COVID-19 were sourced from the United States, Italy and Spain.

TCRdb's table, derived via immunoSEQ multiplex PCR, lists solely in-frame clones and lacks some. The sample shows about 440,000 clones, around 90% of them seen only once. The study drew participants aged roughly 18 to 95 years from roughly 25 US areas. Source material: PBMCs or T cells enriched from blood (not recorded which). The J gene is TRBJ1-1, the V gene TRBV11-2; tentatively, D is TRBD1 (6 bases). This TCR came from a young woman with acute COVID-19. The CDR3 coding sequence is TGTGCCAGCAGCTTATCAGGACAGGAAGCTTTCTTT. It encodes CASSLSGQEAFF.